This T cell receptor beta chain was sequenced for a study of blood T cell repertoires in COVID-19 (dated by TCRdb to about 2020). General notes on the study: Samples from collaborators originated in the United States, Italy and Spain and spanned both the acute and convalescent phases of COVID-19. The material from the prospective study consisted of cDNA or gDNA derived from T cells, B-cell-depleted T cells, or PBMCs. The dataset comprised deeply sampled blood TCRbeta repertoires from subjects exposed to, actively infected with, or recovered from COVID-19. Sample metadata almost always included a de-identified subject ID, COVID-19 status, age in years and sex. The repertoires were released in a freely available public database intended as a resource for research on the immune response to SARS-CoV-2. The samples were drawn from two sources: the first 160 participants of the ongoing ImmuneRACE study, and 1,000 to 1,500 subjects contributed by 6 global collaborators. Where available, HLA class I and class II types were obtained from metadata supplied by the sample provider rather than from assay-based typing.

TCRbeta CDR3 regions were amplified from genomic DNA by means of the immunoSEQ Assay, a bias-controlled multiplex PCR. The authors processed their data as follows. The number of nucleated cells in each sample was estimated from the amplification of reference gene primers within the assay. To quantify the absolute abundance of each unique TCRbeta CDR3 rearrangement, sequence reads were collapsed and filtered. For each sample, productive Simpson clonality was calculated by taking the square root of Simpson's diversity index across productive rearrangements. TCRdb re-hosts the immuneACCESS table, in-frame sequences only. Its copies lack some clones; in the studies checked, an unresolved V gene accounts for under half of them, and the cause for the rest is not known. The V and J calls and clone size come from that table; D and trimming were worked out from the DNA. This sample gives about 180,000 clones in total; roughly 87% of them show up just once. About 2.1% of the sample is in the top ten clones.

The germline V gene (reference sequence) supplies CDR1 MNHEY and CDR2 SMNVEV. Trimming leaves V shorter by 2 bases and J shorter by 4 bases, with the junction holding 8 bases beyond the gene matches. From the cysteine through the phenylalanine, the CDR3 covers 16 amino acids. Only the CDR3 DNA is retained, 48 bases long and in frame from the first base. About this clone itself: The antigen it recognizes is unknown. No clone much larger than this one lies a single base away; base qualities are absent.

Participants in the prospective study were aged roughly 18 to 100 years, lived in some 24 United States geographic areas, and enrolled through a virtual design. To assign participants to cohorts, the prospective study relied on clinical history that participants themselves reported in a screening survey and a study questionnaire. Mobile phlebotomists in the prospective study collected whole blood, serum and a nasopharyngeal or oropharyngeal swab from every participant. Participants in the prospective study had the option to provide additional blood draws and questionnaires over a 2-month period. Before DNA extraction, blood samples from the prospective study were shipped at room temperature or frozen. The investigation overall reported the following: How much clinical and demographic metadata was included differed by source and by participant, and the metadata was provided uncurated.

The receptor comes from a woman in her thirties or forties with acute COVID-19. The sequence links TRBV27 to TRBJ2-1; 7 bases in the middle match TRBD2. What was sequenced was PBMCs or T cells enriched from blood (not recorded which). DNA sequence: TGTGCCAGCAGTTTAAGTCCTAGCGGAGGATACAATGAGCAGTTCTTC. Its coded protein is CASSLSPSGGYNEQFF.